One sample yielded the 21 T cell receptor beta chains listed below, sequenced in a study of blood T cell repertoires in COVID-19. Assay used: immunoSEQ multiplex PCR; TCRdb lists only in-frame clones, some missing. This sample yields over 100,000 clones, of which approximately 80% are seen a single time; 0.7% to 0.85% belongs to the top ten. The sequencing input was peripheral blood. The receptors come from a woman in her seventies with acute or convalescent COVID-19.

The CDR3 region is CSVEDTLGEGAFF. The CDR3 DNA sequence: TGCAGCGTTGAAGATACCCTAGGCGAGGGAGCTTTCTTT. This rearrangement joins TRBV29-1 to TRBJ1-1; D is undetermined. Per the germline V gene, CDR1 is SQVTM and CDR2 is ANQGSEA. The CDR3 has 13 amino acids. With 0 bases removed from V and 10 bases from J, the gap between germline ends came to 15 bases.

The rearrangement joins TRBV6-2 or TRBV6-3 to TRBJ1-5, with D perhaps TRBD1 (6 bases). This CDR3 comprises 15 residues. The ends were cut back, 2 bases at V and 4 bases at J, with 12 bases in the middle. Germline V gene sequence: CDR1 MNHEY, CDR2 SVGEGT. The CDR3 loop is CASSYSGGWNQPQHF. Here the CDR3 DNA reads TGTGCCAGCAGTTACAGTGGGGGCTGGAATCAGCCCCAGCATTTT.

This clone was recorded only once. The rearrangement links TRBV2 to TRBJ2-1, with 13 nucleotides matching TRBD2. Trimming removed 9 bases from V and 9 bases from J; junction bases left unmatched: 5. Germline V gene sequence: CDR1 SNHLY, CDR2 FYNNEI. This CDR3 spans 13 amino acids. CDR3 loop: CASGLAGVIEQFF. The CDR3 DNA reads as TGTGCCAGTGGACTAGCGGGAGTCATTGAGCAGTTCTTC.

This clone has just one count. This chain connects TRBV5-1 to TRBJ2-5; 8 bases fit TRBD2. J gave up 0 bases and V 4 bases, and 11 bases lay outside the gene matches. CDR1 SGHRS and CDR2 YFSETQ come from the germline V gene. This CDR3 spans 17 amino acids. CDR3 protein: CASSLYSGIGYQETQYF. The CDR3 DNA is TGCGCCAGCAGCCTCTATAGCGGGATCGGATACCAAGAGACCCAGTACTTC.

V usage is TRBV15 and J usage is TRBJ2-7; 8 nucleotides line up with TRBD1. CDR3 length: 17 amino acids. V lost 3 bases and J lost 0; bases outside the gene matches: 10. In germline, CDR1 is LNHNV, CDR2 YYDKDF (reference sequence). The CDR3 nucleotides are TGTGCCACCAGCAGGTTCAGGGGGCGACTGTCCTCCTACGAGCAGTACTTC. Translated, it gives CATSRFRGRLSSYEQYF.

V is TRBV7-9 and J is TRBJ1-3; possible D gene TRBD1, 5 bases. The CDR3 length is 16 residues. The ends were cut back, 3 bases at V and 0 bases at J, with 12 bases in the middle. The germline CDR1 and CDR2 sequences are SEHNR and FQNEAQ (reference sequence). CDR3 in DNA: TGTGCCAGCAGCTTGCCGGGACTTAACTCTGGAAACACCATATATTTT. Translating it yields CASSLPGLNSGNTIYF.

This chain links TRBV5-1 with TRBJ2-5; 9 positions match TRBD1. CDR1 SGHRS and CDR2 YFSETQ come from the germline V gene. V gave up 2 bases and J gave up 5 bases; unmatched junction bases: 7. The CDR3 has 15 residues. The CDR3 spells CASSFTGGWQETQYF. As DNA, the CDR3 is TGCGCCAGCAGCTTCACAGGGGGCTGGCAGGAGACCCAGTACTTC. The full variable domain, its missing parts supplied by reference TRBV5-1 and TRBJ2-5, is KAGVTQTPRYLIKTRGQQVTLSCSPISGHRSVSWYQQTPGQGLQFLFEYFSETQRNKGNFPGRFSGRQFSNSRSEMNVSTLELGDSALYLCASSFTGGWQETQYFGPGTRLLVL.

V is TRBV5-4 and J is TRBJ2-7; TRBD2 is a possible D gene (5 bases). The germline gives CDR1 SGHNT, CDR2 YYREEE (reference sequence). Trimming pared 4 bases from V and 5 bases from J, leaving 10 bases between. The CDR3 is made up of 12 amino acids. In DNA, the CDR3 is TGTGCCAGCAGCCCGGACGGGGACGAGCAGTACTTC. As protein: CASSPDGDEQYF.

V is TRBV7-2 and J is TRBJ1-2; D remains unclear. The CDR3 loop spans 14 amino acids. Germline lookup yields CDR1 SGHTA and CDR2 FQGNSA. Trimming pared 2 bases from V and 2 bases from J, leaving 9 bases between. CDR3 coding DNA: TGTGCCAGCAGCTTAAGCGCGGGGAACTATGGCTACACCTTC. Translated: CASSLSAGNYGYTF.

V and J are TRBV5-1 and TRBJ2-1; D is ambiguous. Germline V gene sequence: CDR1 SGHRS, CDR2 YFSETQ. The V end was cut by 6 bases, the J end by 1 base, with 14 bases between. The CDR3 loop spans 15 amino acids. The chain's CDR3 is CASTINPSSYNEQFF. Here the CDR3 DNA reads TGCGCCAGCACGATTAACCCCAGTTCCTACAATGAGCAGTTCTTC. The full variable domain, in which reference TRBV5-1 and TRBJ2-1 provide the parts outside the CDR3, is KAGVTQTPRYLIKTRGQQVTLSCSPISGHRSVSWYQQTPGQGLQFLFEYFSETQRNKGNFPGRFSGRQFSNSRSEMNVSTLELGDSALYLCASTINPSSYNEQFFGPGTRLTVL.

The chain joins TRBV3-1 (or the pseudogene TRBV3-2) to TRBJ2-5, with 9 nucleotides matching TRBD2. The CDR3 has 16 residues. The germline V gene has CDR1 LGHDT and CDR2 YNNKEL (reference sequence). V was clipped by 0 bases and J by 4 bases; unmatched bases: 6. For the CDR3, the DNA is TGTGCCAGCAGCCAAGATTCTCTAGCGGGGCCAGAGACCCAGTACTTC. It yields the protein CASSQDSLAGPETQYF.

This clone was seen a handful of times. This chain joins TRBV13 and TRBJ2-1, with 12 bases that match TRBD2. This CDR3 is built from 11 residues. CDR1 PRHDT and CDR2 FYEKMQ come from the germline V gene (reference sequence). The trim removed 5 bases at V and 15 bases at J, leaving 2 bases unmatched. CDR3 DNA sequence: TGTGCCAGCAGCGGACTAGCGGGGCTGTTCTTC. It yields the protein CASSGLAGLFF.

The chain links TRBV30 to TRBJ1-1; D is ambiguous. CDR1 and CDR2 (germline): GTSNPN, SVGIG (reference sequence). Trimming left V 5 bases short and J 7 bases short, with 14 bases between. CDR3 length: 12 amino acids. Here the CDR3 DNA reads TGTGCCTGGGTTCTTATATCGAGTGAAGCTTTCTTT. Protein sequence: CAWVLISSEAFF.

This chain uses TRBV29-1 with TRBJ2-7, with D possibly TRBD2 on 5 matching bases. CDR1 is SQVTM and CDR2 is ANQGSEA in the germline V gene. There are 15 residues in the CDR3. Deletions cut 1 base from V and 0 bases from J, with 13 bases between. The CDR3 reads CSVEGFGGVSYEQYF. The CDR3 nucleotides read TGCAGCGTTGAAGGGTTCGGAGGCGTCTCCTACGAGCAGTACTTC.

The rearrangement uses TRBV30 and TRBJ2-1, with D maybe TRBD2 (5 bases). The CDR3 spans 12 residues. Germline CDR1 is GTSNPN and CDR2 is SVGIG (reference sequence). With 3 bases removed from V and 13 bases from J, the gap between germline ends came to 16 bases. CDR3 bases: TGTGCCTGGAGCGAGGCGGGCTTTAAACAGTTCTTC. This codes for CAWSEAGFKQFF.

This chain connects TRBV2 to TRBJ2-3; 12 bases agree with TRBD2. V trimming: 7 bases; J trimming: 7 bases; junction bases outside the gene matches: 9. Germline V lookup: CDR1 SNHLY, CDR2 FYNNEI. This CDR3 is built from 15 residues. The CDR3 DNA follows: TGTGCCAGCACCTCTAGCGGGGGGGCAGTAAATACGCAGTATTTT. Translation gives CASTSSGGAVNTQYF.

This clone came up a few times. The chain employs TRBV7-2 and TRBJ2-7, with 7 bases lining up with TRBD2. CDR1 SGHTA and CDR2 FQGNSA come from the germline V gene. Losses at the gene ends were 0 bases for V and 5 bases for J; bases not matched to a gene: 4. This CDR3 comprises 14 residues. The CDR3 spells CASSLAGGPHEQYF. The CDR3 DNA reads as TGTGCCAGCAGCTTAGCGGGAGGGCCTCACGAGCAGTACTTC. The complete variable domain, with remaining parts taken from reference TRBV7-2 and TRBJ2-7, reads GAGVSQSPSNKVTEKGKDVELRCDPISGHTALYWYRQSLGQGLEFLIYFQGNSAPDKSGLPSDRFSAERTGGSVSTLTIQRTQQEDSAVYLCASSLAGGPHEQYFGPGTRLTVT.

This clone has a handful of counts. V and J are TRBV7-9 and TRBJ1-1; 8 bases match TRBD1. Per the germline V gene, CDR1 is SEHNR and CDR2 is FQNEAQ (reference sequence). The V segment lost 5 bases and the J segment 1 base; nucleotides outside the gene matches: 6. The CDR3 runs to 15 residues. This CDR3 reads CASSPRTGTNTEAFF. The CDR3 nucleotides are TGTGCCAGCAGCCCTCGGACAGGGACGAACACTGAAGCTTTCTTT.

V and J are TRBV7-8 and TRBJ1-1; 7 nucleotides agree with TRBD1. Germline loops: CDR1 SGHVS, CDR2 FQNEAQ. J gave up 2 bases and V 0 bases, and 6 bases lay outside the gene matches. This CDR3 has 16 amino acids. Written as DNA, the CDR3 is TGTGCCAGCAGCTTAGCCGGGACAGTTCAAAACACTGAAGCTTTCTTT. This gives the protein CASSLAGTVQNTEAFF.

J is TRBJ1-5 and V is TRBV19, with TRBD1 matching over 8 bases. This CDR3 contains 15 residues. Germline lookup yields CDR1 LNHDA and CDR2 SQIVND (reference sequence). V shed 1 base, J shed 5 bases, and the junction held 4 bases outside the gene matches. CDR3 sequence reads: CASSIGTGRDQPQHF. The CDR3 DNA sequence: TGTGCCAGTAGTATAGGGACAGGGAGGGATCAGCCCCAGCATTTT.

The chain employs TRBV4-1 and TRBJ1-2; 10 bases map to TRBD1. CDR3 length: 15 residues. CDR1 and CDR2 from the germline V gene are MGHRA and YSYEKL. The V and J ends lost 1 base and 2 bases, in that order; junction bases with no gene match: 1. The CDR3 spells CASSQGQGANYGYTF. The CDR3 DNA is TGCGCCAGCAGCCAAGGACAGGGGGCAAACTATGGCTACACCTTC.